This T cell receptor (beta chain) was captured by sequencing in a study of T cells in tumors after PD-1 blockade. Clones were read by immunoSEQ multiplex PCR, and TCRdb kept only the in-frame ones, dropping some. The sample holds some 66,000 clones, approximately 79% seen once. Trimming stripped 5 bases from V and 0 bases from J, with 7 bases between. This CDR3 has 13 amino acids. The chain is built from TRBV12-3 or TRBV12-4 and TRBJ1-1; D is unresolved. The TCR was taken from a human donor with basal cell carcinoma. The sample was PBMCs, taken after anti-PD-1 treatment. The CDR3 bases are TGTGCCAGCAGTAGTCACGTGAACACTGAAGCTTTCTTT. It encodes CASSSHVNTEAFF.